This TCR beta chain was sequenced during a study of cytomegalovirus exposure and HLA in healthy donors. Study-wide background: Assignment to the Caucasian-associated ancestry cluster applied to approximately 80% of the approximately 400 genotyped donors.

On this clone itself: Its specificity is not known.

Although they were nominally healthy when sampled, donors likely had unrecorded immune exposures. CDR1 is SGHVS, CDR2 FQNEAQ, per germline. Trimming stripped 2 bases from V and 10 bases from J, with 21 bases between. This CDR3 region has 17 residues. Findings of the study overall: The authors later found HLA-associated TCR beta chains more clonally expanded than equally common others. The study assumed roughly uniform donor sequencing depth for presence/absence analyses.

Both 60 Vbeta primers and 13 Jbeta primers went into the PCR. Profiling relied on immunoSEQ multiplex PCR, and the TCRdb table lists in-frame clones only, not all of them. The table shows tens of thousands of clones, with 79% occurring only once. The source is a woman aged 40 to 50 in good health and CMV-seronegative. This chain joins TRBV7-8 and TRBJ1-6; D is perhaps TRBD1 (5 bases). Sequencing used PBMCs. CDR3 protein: CASSLRDRGSPGSPLHF. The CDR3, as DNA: TGTGCCAGCAGCTTACGCGATAGGGGATCCCCCGGGTCACCCCTCCACTTT.